This TCR beta chain emerged from a study of T cells in Graves' hyperthyroidism and ophthalmopathy. The table lists this clonotype with many counts. V was clipped by 5 bases and J by 3 bases, with 11 bases between them. This CDR3 region has 14 residues. The germline V gene has CDR1 SGHTA and CDR2 FQGNSA. RNA transcripts provided the source from which TCR beta CDR3 regions were amplified. Initially, a first-round RT-PCR of the TCR CDR3 employed the HTBI primer set. TCRdb re-analysed the multiplex PCR reads in MiXCR, keeping a single row per CDR3 protein. This table holds 190,000 or so distinct CDR3 sequences, around 18% found once.

This receptor was obtained from a man between 35 and 55 years old with Graves' hyperthyroidism. The specimen was blood. V usage is TRBV7-2 and J usage is TRBJ1-5, with D possibly being TRBD1 (5 bases). The CDR3 nucleotides read TGTGCCAGCAGCGTCGGGGGTGCCAATCAGCCCCAGCATTTT. Translating it yields CASSVGGANQPQHF.